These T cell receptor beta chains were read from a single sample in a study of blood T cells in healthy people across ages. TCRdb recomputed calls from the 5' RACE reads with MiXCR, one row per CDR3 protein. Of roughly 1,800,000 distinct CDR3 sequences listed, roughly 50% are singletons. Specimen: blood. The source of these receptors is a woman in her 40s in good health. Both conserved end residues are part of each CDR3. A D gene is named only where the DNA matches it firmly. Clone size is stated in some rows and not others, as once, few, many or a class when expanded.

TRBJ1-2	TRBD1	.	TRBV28	TGTGCCAGCAGACCAGGACAGGGAGGGTCCTATGGCTACACCTTC	CASRPGQGGSYGYTF
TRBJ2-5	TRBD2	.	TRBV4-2	TGTGCCAGCAGCCGCAGCGGGGGGGACGCCCAAGAGACCCAGTACTTC	CASSRSGGDAQETQYF
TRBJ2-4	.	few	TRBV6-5	TGTGCCAGCAGCCCTCGAGGCGTCAAAAACATTCAGTACTTC	CASSPRGVKNIQYF
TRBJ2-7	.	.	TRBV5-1	TGCGCCAGCAGCCACACCTCCAGGGCGTCCTACGAGCAGTACTTC	CASSHTSRASYEQYF
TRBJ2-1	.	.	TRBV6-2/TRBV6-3	TGTGCCAGCACCAGAAGGAGGGAGGGGGCAGGCAATGAGCAGTTCTTC	CASTRRREGAGNEQFF
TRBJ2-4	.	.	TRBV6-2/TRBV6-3	TGTGCCAGCAGTTACGGCAGTTTGAACATTCAGTACTTC	CASSYGSLNIQYF
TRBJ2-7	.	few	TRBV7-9	TGTGCCAGCAGCCCTCGCCTTGACAGCGCTCGGTTTTACGAGCAGTACTTC	CASSPRLDSARFYEQYF
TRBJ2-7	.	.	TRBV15	TGTGCCACCAGCAGATCCCTCGTCGGGGGCTCCTACAATGAGCAGTACTTC	CATSRSLVGGSYNEQYF
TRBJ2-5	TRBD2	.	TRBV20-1	TGCAGTGCTAGTTTGTCGGGAGGGGAGACCCAGTACTTC	CSASLSGGETQYF
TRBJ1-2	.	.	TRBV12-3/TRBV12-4	TGTGCCAGCAAGCTAGGCCGACTTCCGGGAGGACAAGGCTACACCTTC	CASKLGRLPGGQGYTF
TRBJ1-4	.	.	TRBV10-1	TGCGCCAGCCGCCGGGACGGATCTAATGAAAAACTGTTTTTT	CASRRDGSNEKLFF
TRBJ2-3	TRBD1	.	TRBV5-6	TGTGCCAGCAGCCCCGGGACAGGGGTAGTGGGAGATACGCAGTATTTT	CASSPGTGVVGDTQYF
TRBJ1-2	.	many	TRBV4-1	TGCGCCAGCAGCCCCACTACCGGGACAATCGCTAACTATGGCTACACCTTC	CASSPTTGTIANYGYTF
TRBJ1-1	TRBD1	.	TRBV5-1	TGCGCCAGCAGCTTAGGGACAGGGGGCTCTATGAACACTGAAGCTTTCTTT	CASSLGTGGSMNTEAFF
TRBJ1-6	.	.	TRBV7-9	TGTGCCAGCAGCTTAGGGTACAGCGACCAGAGCTCCTATAATTCACCCCTCCACTTT	CASSLGYSDQSSYNSPLHF
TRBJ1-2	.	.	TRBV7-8	TGTGCCAGCAGCTCGAGAGGGACCTACCTTGGCTACACCTTC	CASSSRGTYLGYTF
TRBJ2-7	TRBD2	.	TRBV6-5	TGTGCCAGCAGTTACTCGAAGGGTGGGGAGGGAGGTGGTTTGTCCTACGAGCAGTACTTC	CASSYSKGGEGGGLSYEQYF
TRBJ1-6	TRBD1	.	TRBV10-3	TGTGCCATCAGACCGGGACAGGGGGGTTCACCCCTCCACTTT	CAIRPGQGGSPLHF
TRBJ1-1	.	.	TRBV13	TGTGCCAGCAGCTCCCCGGCAAGCGAAAACACTGAAGCTTTCTTT	CASSSPASENTEAFF
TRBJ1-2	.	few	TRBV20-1	TGCAGTGCTAGCGAGGCTAACTATGGCTACACCTTC	CSASEANYGYTF
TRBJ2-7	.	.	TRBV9	TGTGCCAGCAGCCCGCGGGACAGTTCCCTTTACGAGCAGTACTTC	CASSPRDSSLYEQYF
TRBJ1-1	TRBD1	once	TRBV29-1	TGCAGCGCTATACAGGGGGCGTATACTGAAGCTTTCTTT	CSAIQGAYTEAFF
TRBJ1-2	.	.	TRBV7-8	TGTGCCAGCAGCATAAAACTGGGGGGCAGCAACTATGGCTACACCTTC	CASSIKLGGSNYGYTF
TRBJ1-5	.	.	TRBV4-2	TGTGCCAGCAGCCTCAGCGCCGGGAATCAGCCCCAGCATTTT	CASSLSAGNQPQHF
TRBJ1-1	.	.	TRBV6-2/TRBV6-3	TGTGCCACAGCAGATGGGCCCTCCTCTATGAACACTGAAGCTTTCTTT	CATADGPSSMNTEAFF
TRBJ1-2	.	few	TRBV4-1	TGCGCCAGCAGTCCGGGGGATACAAACTATGGCTACACCTTC	CASSPGDTNYGYTF
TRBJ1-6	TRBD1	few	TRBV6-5	TGTGCCAGCAGTCCCGGGACAGGGAGATCACCCCTCCACTTT	CASSPGTGRSPLHF
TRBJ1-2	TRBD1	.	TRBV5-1	TGCGCCAGCAGCTCCGGGACAGGGATGGATGGCTACACCTTC	CASSSGTGMDGYTF
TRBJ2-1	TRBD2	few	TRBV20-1	TGCAGTGCAAGGGGACTAGCGGGGAAAGATGAGCAGTTCTTC	CSARGLAGKDEQFF
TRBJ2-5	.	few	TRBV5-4	TGTGCCAGCAGCGTGAGGACTAAGCAAGAGACCCAGTACTTC	CASSVRTKQETQYF
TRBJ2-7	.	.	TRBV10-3	TGTGCCATCAGTGAGGACACCCTTTACTACGAGCAGTACTTC	CAISEDTLYYEQYF
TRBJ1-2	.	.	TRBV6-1	TGTGCCAGCAGTGGGCACGGCATTAACTATGGCTACACCTTC	CASSGHGINYGYTF
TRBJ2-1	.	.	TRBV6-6	TGTGCCAGCACCGAACACAATGAGCAGTTCTTC	CASTEHNEQFF
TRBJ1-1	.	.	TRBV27	TGTGCCAGCAGCCGCGCGGGTGAAGCTTTCTTT	CASSRAGEAFF
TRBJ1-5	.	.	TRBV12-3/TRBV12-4	TGTGCCAGCAGTTTAGGGGGCCGAACAGGCCAGCCCCAGCATTTT	CASSLGGRTGQPQHF
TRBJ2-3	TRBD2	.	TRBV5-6	TGTGCCAGCAGTCATCGTCGACTAGCGGAATTCACAGATACGCAGTATTTT	CASSHRRLAEFTDTQYF
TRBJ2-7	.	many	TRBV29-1	TGCAGCGTTGAAGGGCCAACCTACGAGCAGTACTTC	CSVEGPTYEQYF
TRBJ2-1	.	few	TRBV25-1	TGTGCCAGCAGTGCACAGGACCAGAACAATGAGCAGTTCTTC	CASSAQDQNNEQFF
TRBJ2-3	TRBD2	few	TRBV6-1	TGTGCCAGCAGTGAAGGGAGGGGACTAGCGGGGGGCATCGATACGCAGTATTTT	CASSEGRGLAGGIDTQYF
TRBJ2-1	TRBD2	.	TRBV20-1	TGCAGTGCTAGAGAGGTAATAGCGGGAAGGAACCACAATGAGCAGTTCTTC	CSAREVIAGRNHNEQFF
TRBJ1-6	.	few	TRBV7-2	TGTGCCAGCAGCTTTGCGGGGTTAGAATCACCCCTCCACTTT	CASSFAGLESPLHF
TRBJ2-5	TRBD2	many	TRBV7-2	TGTGCCAGCAGCTTAGCGGGCCTAGCGGGGCAAGAGACCCAGTACTTC	CASSLAGLAGQETQYF
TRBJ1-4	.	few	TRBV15	TGTGCCACCAGCAGAACGAGGGGGGCAACTAATGAAAAGCTGTTTTTT	CATSRTRGATNEKLFF